The 7 T cell receptor beta chains presented below share a single source sample, sequenced in a study of T-cell memory formation after mild COVID-19 (dated by TCRdb to about 2021). The receptor library was made with 5' RACE. TCRdb lists the instrument as Illumina NovaSeq 6000. TCRdb reanalyzed the raw reads on its own, using fastp at Q25 for trimming and MiXCR for clone calling, and kept in-frame beta chains. Rows are unified per CDR3 protein, each entry keeping the most common DNA and genes. This sample is represented by about 210,000 distinct CDR3 sequences; more than 9% of them were singletons. 2.5% to 3.5% of the sample comes from the top ten. Sample: PBMCs or a T cell subset sorted from them (not recorded which). The receptor source for this set is a man aged 18 to 35 who had mild COVID-19 (a few samples of this study predate the infection). The sample titles of this study are shuffled in the database, so cell type and time point are left out; the donor was told from shared clones.

This clonotype has at least ten counts. The chain combines TRBV5-6 with TRBJ1-1; D not certain. The V end was cut by 5 bases, the J end by 3 bases, with 8 bases between. CDR1 and CDR2 from the germline V gene are SGHDT and YYEEEE. This CDR3 spans 12 amino acids. In DNA, the CDR3 is TGTGCCAGCAGTTTGTGGGACACTGAAGCTTTCTTT. It specifies CASSLWDTEAFF.

The chain couples TRBV3-1 to TRBJ2-1; TRBD2 agrees at 15 bases. Trimming at V came to 4 bases and at J to 9 bases, leaving 7 bases not matched to a gene. The CDR3 totals 16 residues. CDR1 and CDR2 (germline): LGHDT, YNNKEL (reference sequence). The DNA of the CDR3 is TGTGCCAGCAGCCTATGGACTAGCGGGGGGGCGGGTGAGCAGTTCTTC. This sequence encodes CASSLWTSGGAGEQFF.

This chain joins TRBV4-3 and TRBJ2-5; TRBD1 is a possible D gene (5 bases). This CDR3 has 14 amino acids. The V gene's germline CDR1 is LGHNA and CDR2 YSLEER. The V and J ends lost 4 bases and 1 base respectively, with 10 bases between them. CDR3 sequence (DNA): TGCGCCAGCAGCCTTCGACAGTCCCAAGAGACCCAGTACTTC. Its protein product is CASSLRQSQETQYF.

This chain joins TRBV3-1 and TRBJ2-7, with 8 nucleotides matching TRBD1. Losses at the gene ends were 4 bases for V and 5 bases for J; bases not matched to a gene: 10. Germline V gene lookup returns CDR1 LGHDT and CDR2 YNNKEL (reference sequence). The CDR3 length is 15 residues. The DNA of the CDR3 is TGTGCCAGCAGCCCGCGACAGGGGAGTACGAACGAGCAGTACTTC. Amino acid sequence: CASSPRQGSTNEQYF.

This clonotype came up many times. The V gene is TRBV18, the J gene TRBJ1-5; D not resolved. Germline V gene lookup returns CDR1 KGHSH and CDR2 LQKENI. The CDR3 sequence is 13 residues long. Trimming took off 3 bases at V and 4 bases at J, with 7 bases between the two ends. CDR3: CASSPSDNQPQHF. The CDR3 nucleotides are TGTGCCAGCTCACCCTCGGATAATCAGCCCCAGCATTTT.

This clonotype was seen ten or more times. The chain has TRBV7-8 and TRBJ1-6; a weak D match, TRBD1 (5 bases). The CDR3 contains 16 residues. V was cut by 4 bases and J by 8 bases, with 18 bases left in between. Germline CDR1 reads SGHVS; CDR2 reads FQNEAQ. This CDR3 reads CASSSPRGSLDSPLHF. The CDR3 DNA follows: TGTGCCAGCAGCTCTCCGAGGGGATCCTTGGATTCACCCCTCCACTTT.

This clonotype has ten or more counts. This chain links TRBV18 with TRBJ1-2; 7 bases are shared with TRBD1. After removal of 6 bases from V and 4 bases from J, the junction contained 5 bases not matched to a gene. CDR1 and CDR2 (germline): KGHSH, LQKENI. The CDR3 totals 13 residues. DNA of the CDR3: TGTGCCAGCTCGCTGGGACAGCTCTATGGCTACACCTTC. Its translation is CASSLGQLYGYTF.